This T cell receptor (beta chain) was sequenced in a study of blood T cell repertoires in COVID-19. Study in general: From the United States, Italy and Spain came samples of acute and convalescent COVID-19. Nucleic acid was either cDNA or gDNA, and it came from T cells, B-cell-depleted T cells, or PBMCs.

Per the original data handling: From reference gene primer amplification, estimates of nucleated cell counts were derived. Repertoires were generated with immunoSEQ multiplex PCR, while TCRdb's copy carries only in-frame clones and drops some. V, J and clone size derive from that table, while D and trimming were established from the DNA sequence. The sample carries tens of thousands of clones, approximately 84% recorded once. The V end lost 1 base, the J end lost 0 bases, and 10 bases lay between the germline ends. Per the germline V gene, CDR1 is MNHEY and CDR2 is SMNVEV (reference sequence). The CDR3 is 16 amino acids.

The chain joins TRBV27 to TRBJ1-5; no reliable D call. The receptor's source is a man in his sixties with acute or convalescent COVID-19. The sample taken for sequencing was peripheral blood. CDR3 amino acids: CASSLFGVYSNQPQHF. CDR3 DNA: TGTGCCAGCAGTTTATTTGGAGTCTATAGCAATCAGCCCCAGCATTTT.